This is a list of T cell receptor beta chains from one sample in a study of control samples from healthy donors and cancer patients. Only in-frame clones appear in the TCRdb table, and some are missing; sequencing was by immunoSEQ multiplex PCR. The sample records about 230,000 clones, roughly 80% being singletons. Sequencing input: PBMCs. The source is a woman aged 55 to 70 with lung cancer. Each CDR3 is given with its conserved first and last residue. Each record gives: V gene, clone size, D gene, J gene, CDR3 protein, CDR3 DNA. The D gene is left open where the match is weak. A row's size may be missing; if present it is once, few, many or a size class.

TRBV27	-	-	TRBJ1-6	CASSPWVNSPLHF	TGTGCCAGCAGTCCATGGGTTAATTCACCCCTCCACTTT
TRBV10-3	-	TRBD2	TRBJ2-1	CAISGSGRPLNEQFF	TGTGCCATCAGTGGGAGCGGGAGGCCGTTAAATGAGCAGTTCTTC
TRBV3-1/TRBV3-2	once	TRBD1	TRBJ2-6	CASSDERQGPVSGANVLTF	TGTGCCAGCAGCGATGAAAGACAGGGGCCAGTGTCTGGGGCCAACGTCCTGACTTTC
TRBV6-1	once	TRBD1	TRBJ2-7	CASSDQDRVWTYEQYF	TGTGCCAGCAGTGACCAGGACAGGGTATGGACCTACGAGCAGTACTTC
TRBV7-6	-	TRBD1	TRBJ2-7	CASSLASSGQGSYEQYF	TGTGCCAGCAGCTTAGCCTCTTCGGGACAGGGCTCCTACGAGCAGTACTTC
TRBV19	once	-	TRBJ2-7	CASGTTGGHSYEQYF	TGTGCCAGCGGGACTACTGGGGGCCACTCCTACGAGCAGTACTTC
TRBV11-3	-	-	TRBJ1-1	CASSLGRMNTEAFF	TGTGCCAGCAGCCTTGGACGGATGAACACTGAAGCTTTCTTT
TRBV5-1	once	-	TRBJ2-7	CASSPAGPSSYEQYF	TGCGCCAGCAGCCCGGCGGGTCCGAGCTCCTACGAGCAGTACTTC
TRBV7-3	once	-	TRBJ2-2	CASKRTANTGELFF	TGTGCCAGCAAAAGGACAGCGAACACCGGGGAGCTGTTTTTT
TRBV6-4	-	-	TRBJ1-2	CASRGGEVGGYTF	TGTGCCAGCAGGGGGGGGGAAGTCGGAGGCTACACCTTC
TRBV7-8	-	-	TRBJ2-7	CASSSQGYEQYF	TGTGCCAGCAGCTCCCAAGGCTACGAGCAGTACTTC
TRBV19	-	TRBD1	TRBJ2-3	CASSGDRIRTDTQYF	TGTGCCAGTAGTGGGGACAGGATACGCACAGATACGCAGTATTTT
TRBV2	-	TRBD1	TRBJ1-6	CASSLTGAFSSPLHF	TGTGCCAGCAGTTTGACAGGGGCCTTCTCTTCACCCCTCCACTTT
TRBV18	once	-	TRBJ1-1	CASSLSGLLMNTEAFF	TGTGCCAGCTCGCTTTCGGGACTCCTGATGAACACTGAAGCTTTCTTT
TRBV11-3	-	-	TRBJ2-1	CASSQHGGDNEQFF	TGTGCCAGCAGCCAACACGGTGGGGACAATGAGCAGTTCTTC
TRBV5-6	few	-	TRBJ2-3	CASSGDYTDTQYF	TGTGCCAGCAGCGGGGATTACACAGATACGCAGTATTTT
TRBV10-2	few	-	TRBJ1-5	CASSESGGGQPQHF	TGCGCCAGCAGTGAGTCCGGGGGCGGTCAGCCCCAGCATTTT
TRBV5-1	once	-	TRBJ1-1	CASSLAAQGPEAFF	TGCGCCAGCAGCTTGGCAGCCCAGGGCCCTGAAGCTTTCTTT
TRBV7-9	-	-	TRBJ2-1	CASSLRGISYNEQFF	TGTGCCAGCAGCTTACGCGGGATCTCCTACAATGAGCAGTTCTTC
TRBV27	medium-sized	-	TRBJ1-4	CASSHDRNNEKLFF	TGTGCCAGCAGCCATGACAGAAATAATGAAAAACTGTTTTTT